The 32 T cell receptor beta chains presented below share a single source sample, sequenced in a study of CD8+CD57+ T cells in acquired aplastic anemia. The study profiled TCR beta VDJ and CDR3 using genomic DNA as template. TCRdb called the reads again in MiXCR, with one record for every CDR3 protein. The sample has some 160,000 distinct CDR3 sequences; about 50% are singletons. By flow cytometry, patients selected for sequencing had shown an expansion of CD8+CD57+ cells. Sequenced material: sorted CD4+, CD8+, or CD8+CD57+ T cells (not recorded which) from PBMCs. These receptors all come from a human donor with aplastic anemia.

This clonotype showed up just once. The V and J genes are TRBV10-3 and TRBJ2-7; D might be TRBD1 or TRBD2, each matching 5 bases. V lost 6 bases, J lost 3 bases, and 9 bases lay in between. The CDR3 has 12 residues. The germline gives CDR1 ENHRY, CDR2 SYGVKD. CDR3 protein: CAISQGVYEQYF. The DNA for the CDR3 is TGTGCCATCAGCCAGGGAGTCTACGAGCAGTACTTC.

V is TRBV7-9 and J is TRBJ2-5; no reliable D call. Trimming stripped 1 base from V and 3 bases from J, with 6 bases between. This CDR3 has 13 amino acids. Looked up from germline, CDR1 is SEHNR and CDR2 is FQNEAQ (reference sequence). This CDR3 reads CASSLVAEETQYF. The CDR3 DNA sequence: TGTGCCAGCAGCTTAGTTGCAGAAGAGACCCAGTACTTC.

This chain links TRBV25-1 with TRBJ1-5, with 10 bases identical to TRBD1. From germline, CDR1 is MGHDK and CDR2 SYGVNS. This CDR3 contains 15 residues. After removal of 5 bases from V and 4 bases from J, the junction contained 5 bases not matched to a gene. Written as DNA, the CDR3 is TGTGCCAGCAGTTGGACAGGGGGTTATAATCAGCCCCAGCATTTT. Protein: CASSWTGGYNQPQHF.

This clonotype was detected ten times or more. The V and J genes are TRBV5-4 and TRBJ2-3; D may be TRBD1 or TRBD2 (5 bases each). CDR1 is SGHNT, CDR2 YYREEE, per germline (reference sequence). The CDR3 totals 13 residues. Trimming shortened V by 1 base and J by 6 bases, and 9 bases separated the two germline ends. CDR3 coding DNA: TGTGCCAGCAGCTTGAATGAGGGGGATACGCAGTATTTT. Translation gives CASSLNEGDTQYF.

The chain employs TRBV9 and TRBJ2-3, with 10 positions matching TRBD2. V lost 0 bases to trimming and J lost 0 bases; unmatched junction nucleotides: 7. From germline, CDR1 is SGDLS and CDR2 YYNGEE. This CDR3 has 18 amino acids. DNA of the CDR3: TGTGCCAGCAGCGTAGTAGCGGGAGGCTTCACTAGCACAGATACGCAGTATTTT. Encoded protein: CASSVVAGGFTSTDTQYF.

This clonotype was found once. This CDR3 reads CASSQEDDKGNTIYF. For the CDR3, the DNA is TGCGCCAGCAGCCAAGAAGATGACAAGGGAAACACCATATATTTT. V and J are TRBV4-1 and TRBJ1-3; D unclear. This CDR3 has 15 residues. Trimming shortened V by 0 bases and J by 4 bases, and 10 bases separated the two germline ends. CDR1 is MGHRA, CDR2 YSYEKL, per germline.

V usage is TRBV7-8 and J usage is TRBJ2-1, with 11 bases that match TRBD2. The CDR3 covers 16 residues. CDR1 is SGHVS and CDR2 is FQNEAQ in the germline V gene. The V segment lost 1 base and the J segment 7 bases; nucleotides outside the gene matches: 6. The CDR3 loop is CASSLGHLAGGNEQFF. The CDR3 region has the DNA TGTGCCAGCAGCTTAGGGCACCTAGCGGGAGGTAATGAGCAGTTCTTC.

This clonotype appeared many times. The V gene is TRBV6-1, the J gene TRBJ2-7, with TRBD1 as a possible D gene (6 bases). Deletions cut 7 bases from V and 0 bases from J, with 10 bases between. The CDR3 runs to 13 residues. Germline V lookup: CDR1 MNHNS, CDR2 SASEGT. CDR3 DNA: TGTGCCAGCAACACAGGGAGCTCCTACGAGCAGTACTTC. Translated, it gives CASNTGSSYEQYF.

This clonotype was observed many times. The rearrangement joins TRBV20-1 to TRBJ2-7; D gene ambiguous. The germline V gene encodes CDR1 DFQATT and CDR2 SNEGSKA (reference sequence). This CDR3 has 14 amino acids. V dropped 0 bases and J dropped 0 bases, with 9 bases sitting between them. The CDR3 reads CSARDGHGSYEQYF. CDR3 in DNA: TGCAGTGCTAGAGATGGGCACGGCTCCTACGAGCAGTACTTC.

This sequence joins TRBV20-1 and TRBJ1-3; no definite D call. V gave up 6 bases and J gave up 0 bases, with 12 bases separating them. The germline CDR1 and CDR2 sequences are DFQATT and SNEGSKA (reference sequence). This CDR3 contains 14 residues. The DNA of the CDR3 is TGCAGTGCCCAGCCTGGGCACTCTGGAAACACCATATATTTT. Residues: CSAQPGHSGNTIYF.

This clonotype has just a few counts. The chain carries TRBV24-1 and TRBJ2-1; TRBD1 matches at 8 bases. This CDR3 region has 17 residues. The germline CDR1 and CDR2 sequences are KGHDR and SFDVKD. Trimming removed 4 bases from V and 4 bases from J; junction bases left unmatched: 11. CDR3 amino acids: CATSDRLGTGVYNEQFF. The DNA of the CDR3 is TGTGCCACCAGTGACCGGCTCGGGACAGGTGTTTACAATGAGCAGTTCTTC.

This clonotype has just a few counts. J is TRBJ2-7 and V is TRBV12-5, with TRBD2 identical over 7 bases. V lost 6 bases and J lost 5; bases outside the gene matches: 10. The CDR3 sequence is 14 residues long. Germline loops: CDR1 LGHNT, CDR2 FRNRAP. In DNA form, the CDR3 reads TGTGCTAGTGGCCTGGGAGGGCTCGGGAACGAGCAGTACTTC. Its protein is CASGLGGLGNEQYF. The variable domain in full, with the rest retrieved from reference TRBV12-5 and TRBJ2-7, is DARVTQTPRHKVTEMGQEVTMRCQPILGHNTVFWYRQTMMQGLELLAYFRNRAPLDDSGMPKDRFSAEMPDATLATLKIQPSEPRDSAVYFCASGLGGLGNEQYFGPGTRLTVT.

There are many counts of this clonotype. V is TRBV11-2 and J is TRBJ2-1; 7 positions agree with TRBD1. Germline values: CDR1 SGHAT, CDR2 FQNNGV. J lost 8 bases, V lost 4 bases, and 8 bases had no gene match. This CDR3 region has 14 residues. The CDR3 DNA reads as TGTGCCAGCAGCTCGTACACACAGGGGCATGAGCAGTTCTTC. Its protein is CASSSYTQGHEQFF.

This clonotype was seen repeatedly, ten times or more. J is TRBJ2-7 and V is TRBV30, with D perhaps matching TRBD1 (6 bases). The CDR3 loop spans 11 amino acids. Germline assignment: CDR1 GTSNPN and CDR2 SVGIG (reference sequence). V was cut by 4 bases and J by 2 bases, with 6 bases left in between. The CDR3, as DNA: TGTGCCTGGACAGGGGCCTACGAGCAGTACTTC. Encoded protein: CAWTGAYEQYF.

This clonotype was observed at least ten times. The rearrangement uses TRBV11-3 and TRBJ1-2, with D tentatively TRBD1 (6 bases). The germline V gene has CDR1 SGHNT and CDR2 YENEEA. The CDR3 length is 14 residues. The V and J ends lost 5 bases and 4 bases respectively, with 14 bases between them. The CDR3 loop reads CASSLRGAGYGYTF. CDR3 coding DNA: TGTGCCAGCAGCCTGCGGGGGGCAGGCTATGGCTACACCTTC.

The table lists this clonotype with a count of one. This chain joins TRBV29-1 and TRBJ1-2, with D tentatively TRBD1 (5 bases). Trimming cost V 4 bases and J 6 bases, with 12 bases left between them. This CDR3 spans 12 amino acids. Germline V gene sequence: CDR1 SQVTM, CDR2 ANQGSEA. As DNA, the CDR3 is TGCAGCGTTGTTTCAGGGTATGATGGCTACACCTTC. This sequence encodes CSVVSGYDGYTF.

This clonotype has ten or more counts. The rearrangement joins TRBV10-3 to TRBJ1-6; perhaps TRBD1 as D (6 bases). This CDR3 is built from 17 residues. The V end was cut by 5 bases, the J end by 0 bases, with 14 bases between. Germline V CDR1 and CDR2: ENHRY, SYGVKD. The CDR3 sequence is CAISQGHPGSYNSPLHF. The DNA for the CDR3 is TGTGCCATCAGTCAGGGACACCCCGGCTCCTATAATTCACCCCTCCACTTT.

The chain links TRBV29-1 to TRBJ1-3; 8 bases fit TRBD1. The V gene's germline CDR1 is SQVTM and CDR2 ANQGSEA. The CDR3 is 15 residues long. J was trimmed by 6 bases and V by 4 bases; bases with no gene match: 11. The CDR3 spells CSVVGRGTGENTIYF. CDR3 bases: TGCAGCGTTGTAGGCAGGGGGACAGGAGAAAACACCATATATTTT.

This clonotype was found many times. The rearrangement uses TRBV19 and TRBJ1-2; 10 nucleotides align to TRBD1. Germline loops: CDR1 LNHDA, CDR2 SQIVND (reference sequence). The CDR3 sequence is 17 residues long. Unmatched junction bases numbered 12, after V lost 5 bases and J lost 3 bases. The CDR3 region is CASSPGTGVLNYYGYTF. In DNA, the CDR3 is TGTGCCAGTAGTCCCGGGACAGGGGTACTTAATTACTATGGCTACACCTTC.

The chain is built from TRBV19 and TRBJ2-3; a possible D gene is TRBD2 (5 bases). From germline, CDR1 is LNHDA and CDR2 SQIVND (reference sequence). V was pared by 4 bases and J by 5 bases, with 10 bases between. The CDR3 loop spans 13 amino acids. The CDR3 sequence: CASSRGRGDTQYF. The DNA for the CDR3 is TGTGCCAGTAGTAGAGGGCGCGGAGATACGCAGTATTTT.

The chain joins TRBV25-1 to TRBJ2-3, with 10 bases matching TRBD1. J gave up 4 bases and V 5 bases, and 9 bases lay outside the gene matches. The CDR3 totals 16 residues. In germline, CDR1 is MGHDK, CDR2 SYGVNS. CDR3 DNA: TGTGCCAGCAGTTACTACGGGACAGGGGCAGCAGATACGCAGTATTTT. This codes for CASSYYGTGAADTQYF.

A few counts support this clonotype. The DNA of the CDR3 is TGTGCCAGCAGCGCCGGGACCGACACAGATACGCAGTATTTT. Protein: CASSAGTDTDTQYF. This chain joins TRBV2 and TRBJ2-3; possibly TRBD1 or TRBD2 for D (5 bases each). With 6 bases removed from V and 2 bases from J, the gap between germline ends came to 12 bases. Per germline, CDR1 SNHLY and CDR2 FYNNEI. This CDR3 is 14 amino acids long.

This clonotype was picked up many times. The rearrangement links TRBV6-1 to TRBJ1-2; D call uncertain. This CDR3 contains 13 residues. In germline, CDR1 is MNHNS, CDR2 SASEGT. V lost 5 bases and J lost 4, with 11 bases in between. CDR3 sequence: CASSPPGGYGYTF. CDR3 nucleotide sequence: TGTGCCAGCAGTCCTCCCGGCGGCTATGGCTACACCTTC.

This clonotype was counted a few times. The chain carries TRBV20-1 and TRBJ1-2; 7 bases fit TRBD1. The CDR3 loop spans 12 amino acids. The germline V gene has CDR1 DFQATT and CDR2 SNEGSKA (reference sequence). V was pared by 2 bases and J by 8 bases, with 5 bases of the junction left unmatched. The CDR3 coding sequence is TGCAGTGCTAGAACAGGGGTGGGAGGCTACACCTTC. Translating gives CSARTGVGGYTF.

The chain carries TRBV29-1 and TRBJ2-5; 10 nucleotides match TRBD1. This CDR3 has 12 residues. Germline V gives CDR1 SQVTM, CDR2 ANQGSEA. The CDR3 sequence is CRGTGAAETQYF. The CDR3 region has the DNA TGCAGAGGGACAGGGGCGGCGGAGACCCAGTACTTC.

This clonotype has a count of ten or more. The chain uses TRBV29-1 and TRBJ2-5; 7 bases agree with TRBD2. Germline V gene data show CDR1 as SQVTM and CDR2 as ANQGSEA. J was trimmed by 7 bases and V by 7 bases; bases with no gene match: 9. This CDR3 is built from 12 residues. The CDR3, as DNA: TGCAGCGCCCGGACTAGTAATGGGACCCAGTACTTC. Protein product: CSARTSNGTQYF.

V is TRBV4-3 and J is TRBJ1-1; the D gene is possibly TRBD1 (5 bases). The CDR3 totals 20 residues. With 0 bases removed from V and 0 bases from J, the gap between germline ends came to 23 bases. Germline-derived CDR1 and CDR2 are LGHNA and YSLEER. The CDR3 region has the DNA TGCGCCAGCAGCCAAGAGATCTTGCAGGGTTCGCTTTTTATGAACACTGAAGCTTTCTTT. Translation gives CASSQEILQGSLFMNTEAFF.

The chain joins TRBV7-9 to TRBJ1-6; a possible D gene is TRBD1 (6 bases). The CDR3 is 15 residues long. Trimming left V 1 base short and J 7 bases short, with 11 bases between. Germline V CDR1 and CDR2: SEHNR, FQNEAQ (reference sequence). CDR3 DNA: TGTGCCAGCAGCTTAGAGGGGGACGAAAATTCACCCCTCCACTTT. Protein: CASSLEGDENSPLHF. Full variable domain (missing parts from reference TRBV7-9 and TRBJ1-6): DTGVSQNPRHKITKRGQNVTFRCDPISEHNRLYWYRQTLGQGPEFLTYFQNEAQLEKSRLLSDRFSAERPKGSFSTLEIQRTEQGDSAMYLCASSLEGDENSPLHFGNGTRLTVT.

The V and J genes are TRBV7-6 and TRBJ2-3; 13 bases are a match to TRBD2. V dropped 3 bases and J dropped 2; count of bases not matched to a gene: 8. Germline V gives CDR1 SGHVS, CDR2 FNYEAQ. CDR3 length equals 18 residues. The CDR3 coding sequence is TGTGCCAGCAGCTTGGTCCTACTAGCGGGGGGGTCCACAGATACGCAGTATTTT. Translating it yields CASSLVLLAGGSTDTQYF.

At least ten counts were recorded for this clonotype. The chain joins TRBV29-1 to TRBJ2-1; 10 positions agree with TRBD2. Germline CDR1 reads SQVTM; CDR2 reads ANQGSEA. V lost 4 bases and J lost 6; bases outside the gene matches: 6. The CDR3 is made up of 14 amino acids. CDR3 sequence reads: CSVVGLADSNEQFF. The CDR3 DNA sequence: TGCAGCGTTGTCGGACTAGCGGACTCCAATGAGCAGTTCTTC.

This clonotype has more than one count but fewer than ten. This chain connects TRBV7-6 to TRBJ2-5; D gene uncertain. The CDR3 covers 11 residues. The germline V gene encodes CDR1 SGHVS and CDR2 FNYEAQ. V lost 0 bases and J 7 bases, leaving 3 bases between the germline ends. For the CDR3, the DNA is TGTGCCAGCAGCTTAGCCGTGACCCAGTACTTC. It is translated as CASSLAVTQYF.

The V gene is TRBV5-1, the J gene TRBJ1-2; weak D call: TRBD1 (6 bases). Germline-derived CDR1 and CDR2 are SGHRS and YFSETQ. V dropped 4 bases and J dropped 9 bases, with 16 bases sitting between them. The CDR3 is 13 amino acids. The CDR3 loop reads CASSRGQGERYTF. The CDR3 nucleotides read TGCGCCAGCAGCCGGGGACAAGGGGAGCGCTACACCTTC.